This TCR beta chain was found in a study of blood T cell repertoires in COVID-19. Across the whole study: The United States, Italy and Spain were the sources of the acute and convalescent COVID-19 samples. Sources were T cells, B-cell-depleted T cells, or PBMCs; the material itself was cDNA or gDNA.

Authors' data handling: Nucleated cell counts were estimated from reference gene primer amplification. The protocol was immunoSEQ multiplex PCR, while the TCRdb copy is restricted to in-frame clones and leaves out a portion. V, J and clone size are those of that table, while D and trimming were read from the DNA. The table shows some 200,000 clones, with approximately 78% occurring only once. The CDR3 covers 16 residues. Per the germline V gene, CDR1 is LGHNA and CDR2 is YSLEER. V lost 3 bases and J lost 10; bases outside the gene matches: 9. The chain recombines TRBV4-3 with TRBJ2-1; 13 bases fit TRBD2. Sequencing used peripheral blood. The TCR sequence derives from a woman aged 40 to 50 with acute or convalescent COVID-19. The chain's CDR3 is CASSHRLAGGPTEQFF. CDR3 coding DNA: TGCGCCAGCAGCCATAGACTAGCGGGAGGCCCGACGGAGCAGTTCTTC.